Listed below are T cell receptor beta chains from one sample, sequenced in a study of identical twins. MiXCR, applied by TCRdb to the 5' RACE reads, yields one record per CDR3 protein. The table lists approximately 500,000 distinct CDR3 sequences, 20% to 30% of them singletons. The same data also went into a second study, on T cells expressing NK-cell markers.

The sample comprised CD4+ T cells sorted from blood. The receptors shown here come from a woman between 18 and 29 years old in good health. The conserved cysteine and the conserved F or W are not part of the CDR3 here. Clone size is stated in some rows and not others, as once, few, many or a class when expanded.

V gene: TRBV6-2/TRBV6-3
J gene: TRBJ2-6
clone size: -
CDR3 protein: ASSYPGLSNGGTGANVLT

V gene: TRBV12-3/TRBV12-4
J gene: TRBJ2-6
clone size: few
CDR3 protein: ASSVLAGRSGANVLT

V gene: TRBV5-1
J gene: TRBJ2-7
clone size: -
CDR3 protein: ASSGPSGAYEQY

V gene: TRBV6-2/TRBV6-3
J gene: TRBJ2-1
clone size: few
CDR3 protein: ASKRAGGSYNEQF

V gene: TRBV9
J gene: TRBJ1-4
clone size: -
CDR3 protein: ASSRATTREKLF

V gene: TRBV2
J gene: TRBJ2-5
clone size: -
CDR3 protein: ASMMYQETQY

V gene: TRBV10-3
J gene: TRBJ2-1
clone size: -
CDR3 protein: AINPLPYHEQF

V gene: TRBV10-3
J gene: TRBJ2-1
clone size: -
CDR3 protein: AISPNVNRGEQF

V gene: TRBV25-1
J gene: TRBJ1-2
clone size: -
CDR3 protein: ASSDPGSSNYGYT

V gene: TRBV12-3/TRBV12-4
J gene: TRBJ2-7
clone size: -
CDR3 protein: ASFGQGAYEQY

V gene: TRBV18
J gene: TRBJ2-7
clone size: -
CDR3 protein: ASSPDRKTGEQY

V gene: TRBV6-5
J gene: TRBJ1-2
clone size: -
CDR3 protein: ASSYRGIPGYT

V gene: TRBV6-5
J gene: TRBJ2-1
clone size: few
CDR3 protein: ASRSSGTGDRGQF

V gene: TRBV11-2
J gene: TRBJ2-1
clone size: -
CDR3 protein: ASSPGLDNEQF

V gene: TRBV12-3/TRBV12-4
J gene: TRBJ2-1
clone size: -
CDR3 protein: ASRGLAGAPSGNEQF

V gene: TRBV13
J gene: TRBJ2-5
clone size: -
CDR3 protein: ASSLIGRETQY

V gene: TRBV11-1
J gene: TRBJ2-7
clone size: -
CDR3 protein: ASRQEGSGQASSYEQY

V gene: TRBV12-3/TRBV12-4
J gene: TRBJ2-1
clone size: -
CDR3 protein: ASSPPFAGGNNEQF

V gene: TRBV2
J gene: TRBJ2-5
clone size: -
CDR3 protein: ASSKQGVGLETQY

V gene: TRBV29-1
J gene: TRBJ2-7
clone size: -
CDR3 protein: SVSDPLSGEQY

V gene: TRBV6-1
J gene: TRBJ2-3
clone size: few
CDR3 protein: ASSLSARDTDTQY

V gene: TRBV5-1
J gene: TRBJ1-6
clone size: -
CDR3 protein: ASSLPQGPDSPLH

V gene: TRBV5-1
J gene: TRBJ2-1
clone size: -
CDR3 protein: ASMTSGSREQF

V gene: TRBV5-1
J gene: TRBJ2-3
clone size: -
CDR3 protein: ASSPAEGAGDTQY

V gene: TRBV10-3
J gene: TRBJ1-1
clone size: few
CDR3 protein: AIRPGQGGPEAF

V gene: TRBV3-1
J gene: TRBJ2-7
clone size: few
CDR3 protein: ASSGRTGTSYEQY

V gene: TRBV7-8
J gene: TRBJ2-1
clone size: -
CDR3 protein: ASSLLSSGFSYNEQF

V gene: TRBV9
J gene: TRBJ1-1
clone size: -
CDR3 protein: ASSVAGERSTEAF

V gene: TRBV2
J gene: TRBJ2-1
clone size: -
CDR3 protein: ASRLLARYNEQF

V gene: TRBV5-5
J gene: TRBJ1-5
clone size: -
CDR3 protein: ASSLGLREQPQH

V gene: TRBV7-2
J gene: TRBJ2-2
clone size: once
CDR3 protein: ASSPGSGSTGELF

V gene: TRBV7-9
J gene: TRBJ1-1
clone size: -
CDR3 protein: ASSLRVPMAF

V gene: TRBV20-1
J gene: TRBJ2-1
clone size: -
CDR3 protein: SARGLRDPHDEQF

V gene: TRBV19
J gene: TRBJ2-7
clone size: -
CDR3 protein: ASSSWTGKNEQY

V gene: TRBV20-1
J gene: TRBJ1-1
clone size: few
CDR3 protein: SAREGGLNTEAF

V gene: TRBV6-2/TRBV6-3
J gene: TRBJ2-1
clone size: few
CDR3 protein: ASSYETSVWGNEQF

V gene: TRBV20-1
J gene: TRBJ2-7
clone size: -
CDR3 protein: SARRRGPIEQY

V gene: TRBV9
J gene: TRBJ2-7
clone size: -
CDR3 protein: ASSVSSYGVGEQY

V gene: TRBV12-3/TRBV12-4
J gene: TRBJ2-2
clone size: few
CDR3 protein: ASSLAASGGSELF

V gene: TRBV4-3
J gene: TRBJ2-3
clone size: -
CDR3 protein: ASSHGEPQGTDTQY

V gene: TRBV5-1
J gene: TRBJ1-2
clone size: few
CDR3 protein: ASSPTRPNRANYGYT

V gene: TRBV18
J gene: TRBJ2-1
clone size: few
CDR3 protein: ASSPRTGDNEQF

V gene: TRBV12-3/TRBV12-4
J gene: TRBJ2-2
clone size: few
CDR3 protein: ASSLVEWTSGAGELF

V gene: TRBV4-2
J gene: TRBJ2-5
clone size: -
CDR3 protein: ASSQDLRRDQETQY

V gene: TRBV18
J gene: TRBJ2-1
clone size: few
CDR3 protein: ASSLAGATYNEQF

V gene: TRBV2
J gene: TRBJ2-5
clone size: -
CDR3 protein: ASTSGRETQY

V gene: TRBV10-2
J gene: TRBJ2-7
clone size: -
CDR3 protein: ASRKAGLAIYEQY

V gene: TRBV24-1
J gene: TRBJ1-1
clone size: -
CDR3 protein: ATSDSGGAEAF

V gene: TRBV6-1
J gene: TRBJ2-5
clone size: -
CDR3 protein: ASSDRGTAIETQY

V gene: TRBV19
J gene: TRBJ1-3
clone size: few
CDR3 protein: ASTSDSGNTIY

V gene: TRBV3-1
J gene: TRBJ2-7
clone size: few
CDR3 protein: ASSQASSEQY

V gene: TRBV20-1
J gene: TRBJ2-3
clone size: many
CDR3 protein: SAQGASTDTQY

V gene: TRBV12-5
J gene: TRBJ2-1
clone size: -
CDR3 protein: ASGLGTSGHVWNEQF

V gene: TRBV28
J gene: TRBJ2-5
clone size: -
CDR3 protein: ASSLPREETQY

V gene: TRBV7-9
J gene: TRBJ2-1
clone size: few
CDR3 protein: ASTKYNEQF